The 25 T cell receptor beta chains below all came from one sample that was sequenced in a study of long-term antiretroviral therapy in people with HIV. The run of the v3.0 immunoSEQ assay was at survey level. Profiled with immunoSEQ multiplex PCR; TCRdb holds only in-frame clones, not every one. The profile shows about 27,000 clones, around 82% of them singletons. Sequencing used unsorted PBMCs, obtained 0.5 years after starting antiretroviral therapy. The receptors were gathered from a woman aged 40-49 years with HIV.

The rearrangement links TRBV9 to TRBJ1-3, with D uncertain. Germline assignment: CDR1 SGDLS and CDR2 YYNGEE. V lost 0 bases and J lost 4, with 5 bases in between. The CDR3 extends over 13 amino acids. The CDR3 DNA is TGTGCCAGCAGCGTAGGTGTGGGAAACACCATATATTTT. Amino acid sequence: CASSVGVGNTIYF.

The chain carries TRBV18 and TRBJ2-7; D is ambiguous. Trimming shortened V by 3 bases and J by 1 base, and 7 bases separated the two germline ends. This CDR3 contains 13 residues. Germline CDR1 KGHSH, CDR2 LQKENI. The CDR3 is CASSPGLSYEQYF. CDR3 DNA: TGTGCCAGCTCACCGGGGTTGTCCTACGAGCAGTACTTC.

This clone rates as medium-sized. The rearrangement uses TRBV14 and TRBJ2-1; 7 nucleotides match TRBD1. The CDR3 extends over 15 amino acids. Germline V gene data show CDR1 as SGHDN and CDR2 as FVKESK. J gave up 2 bases and V 5 bases, and 6 bases lay outside the gene matches. The CDR3 nucleotides read TGTGCCAGCAGCTCACGACAGGGAACCTACAATGAGCAGTTCTTC. Residues: CASSSRQGTYNEQFF.

The rearrangement joins TRBV7-9 to TRBJ1-6, with D unresolved. Between the trimmed V and J ends, which lost 1 base and 4 bases, there was a span of 11 bases. CDR1 and CDR2 from the germline V gene are SEHNR and FQNEAQ (reference sequence). This CDR3 is 16 amino acids long. The CDR3 spells CASSLVSGEYNSPLHF. The DNA of the CDR3 is TGTGCCAGCAGCTTAGTATCGGGCGAGTATAATTCACCCCTCCACTTT.

The chain carries TRBV9 and TRBJ2-5; perhaps TRBD2 as D (6 bases). The V gene lost 0 bases and the J gene lost 1 base, with 7 bases spanning the gap. The CDR3 is made up of 14 amino acids. CDR1 SGDLS and CDR2 YYNGEE come from the germline V gene. DNA for the CDR3: TGTGCCAGCAGCGTAGCGGGAGCCCAAGAGACCCAGTACTTC. Encoded protein: CASSVAGAQETQYF.

The rearrangement links TRBV4-1 to TRBJ2-2, with 12 bases lining up with TRBD2. There are 17 residues in the CDR3. Germline V gene lookup returns CDR1 MGHRA and CDR2 YSYEKL. J was trimmed by 5 bases and V by 1 base; bases with no gene match: 5. The DNA of the CDR3 is TGCGCCAGCAGCCAAGCACTAGCGGGGGGTCAGACCGGGGAGCTGTTTTTT. It encodes CASSQALAGGQTGELFF.

The genes are TRBV14 and TRBJ2-3; TRBD1 matches 7 bases. The CDR3 has 17 amino acids. V was pared by 5 bases and J by 1 base, with 12 bases of the junction left unmatched. Germline V gene data show CDR1 as SGHDN and CDR2 as FVKESK. The CDR3 DNA reads TGTGCCAGCAGCTATTCAACAGGGGAATGGGGCACAGATACGCAGTATTTT. Its translation is CASSYSTGEWGTDTQYF.

The chain is built from TRBV7-2 and TRBJ2-1, with 9 bases identical to TRBD1. Germline trimming cut 5 bases from V and 3 bases from J; bases unmatched to any gene: 11. The germline CDR1 and CDR2 sequences are SGHTA and FQGNSA. This CDR3 spans 17 amino acids. The CDR3 DNA follows: TGTGCCAGCAGCCTGGGACAGGGTGCGCCCTTCTACAATGAGCAGTTCTTC. Translated, it gives CASSLGQGAPFYNEQFF.

V usage is TRBV5-4 and J usage is TRBJ1-1; D possibly corresponds to TRBD1 (5 bases). The germline V gene encodes CDR1 SGHNT and CDR2 YYREEE (reference sequence). The V end lost 4 bases, the J end lost 1 base, and 14 bases lay between the germline ends. The CDR3 has 15 residues. The CDR3 is CASSSLTGGNTEAFF. DNA for the CDR3: TGTGCCAGCAGCAGCTTGACGGGGGGGAACACTGAAGCTTTCTTT.

This clone was recorded once. The J gene is TRBJ2-5, the V gene TRBV7-9, with 10 bases aligning to TRBD2. CDR3 length: 16 amino acids. The V segment lost 4 bases and the J segment 1 base; nucleotides outside the gene matches: 6. Per the germline V gene, CDR1 is SEHNR and CDR2 is FQNEAQ (reference sequence). The CDR3 protein is CASSCQAGGVQETQYF. CDR3 nucleotide sequence: TGTGCCAGCAGCTGTCAAGCGGGGGGGGTCCAAGAGACCCAGTACTTC.

This rearrangement joins TRBV6-1 to TRBJ1-1; 10 bases line up with TRBD1. Unmatched junction bases numbered 4, after V lost 4 bases and J lost 2 bases. CDR1 is MNHNS, CDR2 SASEGT, per germline. This CDR3 contains 15 residues. The CDR3 DNA follows: TGTGCCAGCAGTGCCTGGGACAGGGGCAACACTGAAGCTTTCTTT. Encoded protein: CASSAWDRGNTEAFF.

The chain is built from TRBV9 and TRBJ1-3; D is possibly TRBD1 (6 bases). Germline V gives CDR1 SGDLS, CDR2 YYNGEE. Trimming stripped 2 bases from V and 0 bases from J, with 9 bases between. This CDR3 region has 15 residues. The CDR3 here is CASSVGTSSGNTIYF. As DNA, the CDR3 is TGTGCCAGCAGCGTGGGGACAAGCTCTGGAAACACCATATATTTT.

CDR3 coding DNA: TGTGCCAGCAGCCTGTCATCCGGTCTCCCTTTCTTT. Translating gives CASSLSSGLPFF. The chain links TRBV7-9 to TRBJ1-1; D uncertain. Germline CDR1 is SEHNR and CDR2 is FQNEAQ (reference sequence). This CDR3 region has 12 residues. Trimming took 5 bases from V and 12 from J, leaving 16 bases between them.

This sequence joins TRBV30 and TRBJ2-2; 7 bases are shared with TRBD1. The CDR3 contains 15 residues. CDR1 and CDR2 from the germline V gene are GTSNPN and SVGIG (reference sequence). The ends lost 2 bases at V and 6 bases at J; junction bases unmatched: 9. The CDR3 DNA reads TGTGCCTGGAGTTTATCAGGGGGAATGGCCGGGGAGCTGTTTTTT. Translating it yields CAWSLSGGMAGELFF.

The chain links TRBV21-1 to TRBJ2-3; the D call of TRBD2 is as the table states it, not checked on the DNA. TRBV21-1 represents a pseudogene. There are 17 residues in the CDR3. CDR3 nucleotides: TGTGCCAGCACCAAAGGCCTTGGTGGGGGGAGCACAGATACGCAGTATTTT. Its translation is CASTKGLGGGSTDTQYF.

The V gene is TRBV28, the J gene TRBJ1-5, with D unclear. Germline CDR1 reads MDHEN; CDR2 reads SYDVKM. The CDR3 is 11 amino acids. The V end was cut by 4 bases, the J end by 15 bases, with 13 bases between. As DNA, the CDR3 is TGTGCCAGCAGTTCCGCGGCTCTAAGGCATTTT. Encoded protein: CASSSAALRHF.

The CDR3 sequence is CASSPNGGHYGYTF. Here the CDR3 DNA reads TGTGCCAGCTCACCAAATGGAGGGCACTATGGCTACACCTTC. The gene calls are TRBV18 and TRBJ1-2; D gene uncertain. CDR1 is KGHSH and CDR2 is LQKENI in the germline V gene. Trimming pared 2 bases from V and 3 bases from J, leaving 10 bases between. The CDR3 covers 14 residues.

This chain connects TRBV27 to TRBJ2-5; possibly TRBD1 for D (6 bases). This CDR3 comprises 16 residues. Trimming cost V 5 bases and J 2 bases, with 18 bases left between them. Germline CDR1 is MNHEY and CDR2 is SMNVEV (reference sequence). As DNA, the CDR3 is TGTGCCAGCAGTCCCTTGAGCCAGGGGCCACAAGAGACCCAGTACTTC. It specifies CASSPLSQGPQETQYF.

This chain connects TRBV2 to TRBJ1-2, with a tentative D call TRBD1 (5 bases). The CDR3 totals 13 residues. The V end was cut by 3 bases, the J end by 5 bases, with 10 bases between. Germline V CDR1 and CDR2: SNHLY, FYNNEI. The CDR3 sequence is CASSEWGEYGYTF. The CDR3 DNA reads TGTGCCAGCAGTGAGTGGGGGGAATATGGCTACACCTTC.

This chain joins TRBV30 and TRBJ1-2; 7 bases are a match to TRBD1. CDR3 length: 13 amino acids. The germline gives CDR1 GTSNPN, CDR2 SVGIG (reference sequence). Trimming removed 0 bases from V and 7 bases from J; junction bases left unmatched: 5. CDR3 sequence: CAWSVQGIGGYTF. The CDR3 DNA reads TGTGCCTGGAGTGTACAGGGGATAGGTGGCTACACCTTC.

V and J are TRBV18 and TRBJ2-1; D gene uncertain. The germline gives CDR1 KGHSH, CDR2 LQKENI. CDR3 length: 12 amino acids. V was clipped by 3 bases and J by 2 bases, with 2 bases between them. Here the CDR3 reads CASSPTYNEQFF. As DNA, the CDR3 is TGTGCCAGCTCACCGACCTACAATGAGCAGTTCTTC. Together with reference TRBV18 and TRBJ2-1, the CDR3 gives the full variable domain: NAGVMQNPRHLVRRRGQEARLRCSPMKGHSHVYWYRQLPEEGLKFMVYLQKENIIDESGMPKERFSAEFPKEGPSILRIQQVVRGDSAAYFCASSPTYNEQFFGPGTRLTVL.

V gene TRBV19 combines with J gene TRBJ1-2, with D unclear. The CDR3 sequence is 13 residues long. V lost 6 bases and J lost 3, with 11 bases in between. In germline, CDR1 is LNHDA, CDR2 SQIVND (reference sequence). CDR3 nucleotide sequence: TGTGCCAGTAGAATGAGCGGGGACTATGGCTACACCTTC. This encodes CASRMSGDYGYTF.

The chain combines TRBV7-8 with TRBJ1-5, with TRBD1 matching 11 bases. Germline-derived CDR1 and CDR2 are SGHVS and FQNEAQ. This CDR3 comprises 15 residues. V lost 5 bases, J lost 7 bases, and 7 bases stayed unmatched. This CDR3 reads CASSRTGGRGQPQHF. CDR3 in DNA: TGTGCCAGCAGCAGGACAGGGGGCCGCGGGCAGCCCCAGCATTTT.

The chain combines TRBV28 with TRBJ2-3; TRBD2 aligns across 10 bases. This CDR3 spans 14 amino acids. Germline CDR1 MDHEN, CDR2 SYDVKM. Trimming removed 4 bases from V and 5 bases from J; junction bases left unmatched: 3. The CDR3 protein is CASSSWTSGDTQYF. The CDR3 nucleotides are TGTGCCAGCAGTTCTTGGACTAGCGGAGATACGCAGTATTTT. Based on the CDR3 plus reference TRBV28 and TRBJ2-3, the full variable domain is DVKVTQSSRYLVKRTGEKVFLECVQDMDHENMFWYRQDPGLGLRLIYFSYDVKMKEKGDIPEGYSVSREKKERFSLILESASTNQTSMYLCASSSWTSGDTQYFGPGTRLTVL.

The rearrangement uses TRBV30 and TRBJ2-1; possibly TRBD2 for D (7 bases). Trimming took 5 bases from V and 4 from J, leaving 15 bases between them. The length of the CDR3 is 14 residues. CDR1 is GTSNPN, CDR2 SVGIG, per germline (reference sequence). CDR3 residues: CAWAAGASYNEQFF. CDR3 DNA: TGTGCCTGGGCCGCGGGGGCCTCGTACAATGAGCAGTTCTTC.